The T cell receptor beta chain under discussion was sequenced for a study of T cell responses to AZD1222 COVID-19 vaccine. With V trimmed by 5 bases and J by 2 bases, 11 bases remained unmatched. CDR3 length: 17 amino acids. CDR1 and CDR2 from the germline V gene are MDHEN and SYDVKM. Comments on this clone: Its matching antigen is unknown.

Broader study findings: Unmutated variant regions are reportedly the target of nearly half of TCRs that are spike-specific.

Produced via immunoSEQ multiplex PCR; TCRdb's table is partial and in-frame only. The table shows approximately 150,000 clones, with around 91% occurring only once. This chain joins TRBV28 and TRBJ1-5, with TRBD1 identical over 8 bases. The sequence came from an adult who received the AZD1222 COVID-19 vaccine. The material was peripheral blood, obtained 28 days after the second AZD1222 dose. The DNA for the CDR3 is TGTGCCAGCAGTGTGACAGGGGCGCGAGTTGGCAATCAGCCCCAGCATTTT. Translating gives CASSVTGARVGNQPQHF.